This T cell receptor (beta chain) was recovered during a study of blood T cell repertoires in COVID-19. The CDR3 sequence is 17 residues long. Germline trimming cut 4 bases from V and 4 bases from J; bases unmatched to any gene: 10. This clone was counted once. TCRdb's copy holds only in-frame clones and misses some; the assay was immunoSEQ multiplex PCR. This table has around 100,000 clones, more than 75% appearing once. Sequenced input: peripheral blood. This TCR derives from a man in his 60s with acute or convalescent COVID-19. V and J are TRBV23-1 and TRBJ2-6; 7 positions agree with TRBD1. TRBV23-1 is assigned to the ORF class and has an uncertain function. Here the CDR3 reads CASSRRQGDSGANVLTF. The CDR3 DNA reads TGCGCCAGCAGTCGTCGACAGGGAGACTCGGGGGCCAACGTCCTGACTTTC.